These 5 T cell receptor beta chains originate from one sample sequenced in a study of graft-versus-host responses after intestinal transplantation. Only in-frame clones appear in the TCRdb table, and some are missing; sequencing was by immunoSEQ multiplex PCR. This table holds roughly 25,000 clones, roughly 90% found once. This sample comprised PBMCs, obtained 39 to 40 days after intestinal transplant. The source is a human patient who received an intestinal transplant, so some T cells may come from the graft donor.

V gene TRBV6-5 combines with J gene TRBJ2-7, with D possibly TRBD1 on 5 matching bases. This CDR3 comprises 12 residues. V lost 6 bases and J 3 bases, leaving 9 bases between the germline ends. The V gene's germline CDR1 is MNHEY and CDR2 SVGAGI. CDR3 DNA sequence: TGTGCCAGCAGCCCTCAGGGCTACGAGCAGTACTTC. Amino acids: CASSPQGYEQYF.

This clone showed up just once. The CDR3 DNA reads as TGTGCCAGCAGTTTGGTTGCAGGGGTCCGAGGCACTGAAGCTTTCTTT. The encoded protein is CASSLVAGVRGTEAFF. The chain joins TRBV28 to TRBJ1-1; possibly TRBD1 for D (6 bases). The V end was cut by 3 bases, the J end by 4 bases, with 18 bases between. The germline CDR1 and CDR2 sequences are MDHEN and SYDVKM. The CDR3 has 16 amino acids.

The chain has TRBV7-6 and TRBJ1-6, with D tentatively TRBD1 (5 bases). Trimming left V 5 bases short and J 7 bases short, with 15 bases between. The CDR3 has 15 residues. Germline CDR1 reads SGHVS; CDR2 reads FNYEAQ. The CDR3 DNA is TGTGCCAGCAGCCTCATGGGGGAGTCCAATTCACCCCTCCACTTT. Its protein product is CASSLMGESNSPLHF.

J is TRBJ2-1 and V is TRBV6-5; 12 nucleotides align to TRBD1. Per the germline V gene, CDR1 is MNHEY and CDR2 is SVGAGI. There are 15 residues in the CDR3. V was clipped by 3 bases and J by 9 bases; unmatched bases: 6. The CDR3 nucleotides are TGTGCCAGCAGTTATCTGGGACAGGGGGCGGGTGAGCAGTTCTTC. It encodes CASSYLGQGAGEQFF.

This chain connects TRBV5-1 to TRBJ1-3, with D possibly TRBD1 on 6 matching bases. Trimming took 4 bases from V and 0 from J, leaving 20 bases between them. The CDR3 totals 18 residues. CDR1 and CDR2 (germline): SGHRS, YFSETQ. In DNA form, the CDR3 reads TGCGCCAGCAGCCCCGAGGGGGAACCAACTTACTCTGGAAACACCATATATTTT. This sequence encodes CASSPEGEPTYSGNTIYF.